This T cell receptor (beta chain) came from a study of shared clonotypes between healthy human individuals. Using immunoSEQ multiplex PCR, the repertoire was profiled, and TCRdb retains in-frame clones only, with some absent. In the table there are some 2 million clones, 85% to 95% of which are singletons. CDR3 size: 15 residues. Trimming cost V 2 bases and J 5 bases; bases outside gene matches: 6. Looked up from germline, CDR1 is SGHDT and CDR2 is YYEEEE. The receptor was isolated from a young man in good health. The sample taken for sequencing was naive CD4+ T cells sorted from blood. Documented subset: CD45RA+ positively selected. This chain connects TRBV5-6 to TRBJ2-2; 7 bases are a match to TRBD1. The CDR3 DNA follows: TGTGCCAGCAGCTTTAGGACAGGCCTTACCGGGGAGCTGTTTTTT. Translation: CASSFRTGLTGELFF.